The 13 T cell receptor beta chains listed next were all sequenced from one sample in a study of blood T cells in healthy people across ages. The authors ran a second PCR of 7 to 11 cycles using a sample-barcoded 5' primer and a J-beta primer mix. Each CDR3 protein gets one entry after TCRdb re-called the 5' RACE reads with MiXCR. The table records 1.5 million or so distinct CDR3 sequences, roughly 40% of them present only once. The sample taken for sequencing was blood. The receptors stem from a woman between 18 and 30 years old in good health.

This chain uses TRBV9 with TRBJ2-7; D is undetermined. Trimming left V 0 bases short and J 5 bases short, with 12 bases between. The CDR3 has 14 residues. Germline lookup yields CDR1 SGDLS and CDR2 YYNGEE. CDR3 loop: CASSVGAGVDEQYF. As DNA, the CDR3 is TGTGCCAGCAGCGTAGGAGCAGGAGTGGACGAGCAGTACTTC.

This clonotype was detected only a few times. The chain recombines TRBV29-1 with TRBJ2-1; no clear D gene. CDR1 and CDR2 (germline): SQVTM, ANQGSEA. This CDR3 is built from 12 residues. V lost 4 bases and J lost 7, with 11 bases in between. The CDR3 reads CSVAETLNEQFF. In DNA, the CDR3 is TGCAGCGTTGCGGAAACCTTGAATGAGCAGTTCTTC.

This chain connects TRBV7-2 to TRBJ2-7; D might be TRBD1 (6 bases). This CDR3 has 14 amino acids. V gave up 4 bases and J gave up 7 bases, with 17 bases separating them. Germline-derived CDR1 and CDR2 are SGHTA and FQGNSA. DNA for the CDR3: TGTGCCAGCAGCTGGTCCTATGAGGGGGATGAGCAGTACTTC. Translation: CASSWSYEGDEQYF.

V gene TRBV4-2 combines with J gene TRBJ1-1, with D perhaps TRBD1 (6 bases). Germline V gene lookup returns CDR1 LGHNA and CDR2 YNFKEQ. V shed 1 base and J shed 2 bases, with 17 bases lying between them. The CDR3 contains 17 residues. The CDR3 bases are TGTGCCAGCAGCCAAGGGACAGATGCTAACCTTAACACTGAAGCTTTCTTT. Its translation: CASSQGTDANLNTEAFF.

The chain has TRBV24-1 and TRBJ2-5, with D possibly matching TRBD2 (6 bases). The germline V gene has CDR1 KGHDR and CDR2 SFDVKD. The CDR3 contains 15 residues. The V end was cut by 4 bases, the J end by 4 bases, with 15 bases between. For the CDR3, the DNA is TGTGCCACCAGTGACCCCGGAGGGGCTGGAGAGACCCAGTACTTC. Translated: CATSDPGGAGETQYF.

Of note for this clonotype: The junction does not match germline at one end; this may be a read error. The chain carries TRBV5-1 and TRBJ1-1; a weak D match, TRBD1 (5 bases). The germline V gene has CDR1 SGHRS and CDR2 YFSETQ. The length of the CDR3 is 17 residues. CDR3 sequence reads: CASSLVSWGPGNAEAFF. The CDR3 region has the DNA TGCGCCAGCAGCTTGGTGTCTTGGGGACCCGGGAACGCTGAAGCTTTCTTT.

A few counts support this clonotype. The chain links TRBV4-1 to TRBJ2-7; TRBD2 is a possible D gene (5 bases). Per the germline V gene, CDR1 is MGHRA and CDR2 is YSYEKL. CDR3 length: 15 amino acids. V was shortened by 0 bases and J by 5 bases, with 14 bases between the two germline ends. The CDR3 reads CASSQDPEGSNEQYF. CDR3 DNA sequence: TGCGCCAGCAGCCAAGATCCTGAGGGAAGTAACGAGCAGTACTTC.

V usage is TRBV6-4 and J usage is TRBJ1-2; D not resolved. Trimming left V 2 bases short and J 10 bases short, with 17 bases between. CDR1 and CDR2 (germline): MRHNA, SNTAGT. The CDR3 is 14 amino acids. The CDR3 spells CASSDQPAAMNYTF. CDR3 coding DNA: TGTGCCAGCAGTGACCAACCGGCAGCTATGAACTACACCTTC.

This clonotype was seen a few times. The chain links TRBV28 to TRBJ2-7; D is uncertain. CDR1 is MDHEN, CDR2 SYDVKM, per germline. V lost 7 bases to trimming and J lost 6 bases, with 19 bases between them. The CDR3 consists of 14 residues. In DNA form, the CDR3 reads TGTGCCAGCAACTATGGGGTGGGCCCTCTCGAGCAGTACTTC. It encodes CASNYGVGPLEQYF.

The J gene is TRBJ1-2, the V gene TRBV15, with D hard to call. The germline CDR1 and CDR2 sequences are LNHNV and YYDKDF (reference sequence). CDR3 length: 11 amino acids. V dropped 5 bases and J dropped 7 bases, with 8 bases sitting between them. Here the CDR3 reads CATSFEGGYTF. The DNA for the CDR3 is TGTGCCACCAGCTTCGAGGGTGGCTACACCTTC.

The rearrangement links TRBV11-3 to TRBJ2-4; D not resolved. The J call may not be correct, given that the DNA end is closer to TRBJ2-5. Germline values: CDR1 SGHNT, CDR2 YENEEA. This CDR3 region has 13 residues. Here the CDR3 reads CASSLTDEETQYF. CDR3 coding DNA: TGTGCCAGCAGCTTAACAGACGAAGAGACCCAGTACTTC.

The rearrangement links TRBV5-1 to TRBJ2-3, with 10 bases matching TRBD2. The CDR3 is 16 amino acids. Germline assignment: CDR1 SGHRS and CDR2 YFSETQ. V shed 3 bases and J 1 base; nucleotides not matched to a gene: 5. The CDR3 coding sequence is TGCGCCAGCAGCTCGGGACTAGCGTCTGGCACAGATACGCAGTATTTT. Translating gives CASSSGLASGTDTQYF.

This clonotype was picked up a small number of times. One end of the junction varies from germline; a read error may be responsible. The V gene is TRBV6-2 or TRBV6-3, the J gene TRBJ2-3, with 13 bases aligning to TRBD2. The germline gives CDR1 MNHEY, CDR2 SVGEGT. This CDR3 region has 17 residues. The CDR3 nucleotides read TGTGCCAGCTGCCCGTTACCGGGACTAGCGGGGTCAGATGCGCAGTATTTT. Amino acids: CASCPLPGLAGSDAQYF.